This entry lists 2 T cell receptor beta chains sequenced from one sample in a study of cytomegalovirus exposure and HLA in healthy donors. The primer mix had 60 Vbeta and 13 Jbeta primers. Profiling relied on immunoSEQ multiplex PCR, and the TCRdb table lists in-frame clones only, not all of them. The data show approximately 100,000 clones, with roughly 82% seen just once and roughly a tenth held by the top ten. The sample consisted of PBMCs. These receptors were taken from a man aged 50 or older in good health and CMV-seronegative.

V is TRBV11-2 and J is TRBJ2-7; TRBD1 aligns across 11 bases. The junction had 6 bases not matched to a gene; V was cut back by 5 bases and J by 3 bases. The CDR3 covers 15 residues. Germline-derived CDR1 and CDR2 are SGHAT and FQNNGV. CDR3 in DNA: TGTGCCAGCAGCCCCCTCGGGACAGGGGGCTACGAGCAGTACTTC. This sequence encodes CASSPLGTGGYEQYF.

This clone came up a few times. The genes are TRBV9 and TRBJ1-3; tentatively, D is TRBD1 (5 bases). The CDR3 length is 14 residues. V was clipped by 0 bases and J by 2 bases, with 6 bases between them. Germline CDR1 SGDLS, CDR2 YYNGEE. CDR3 in amino acids: CASSVGGPGNTIYF. CDR3 nucleotides: TGTGCCAGCAGCGTAGGGGGCCCTGGAAACACCATATATTTT.